These T cell receptor beta chains were read from a single sample in a study of patients and donors after allogeneic stem cell transplantation. TCRdb reprocessed the RT-PCR reads with MiXCR, giving one entry per CDR3 protein. The repertoire consists of about a million distinct CDR3 sequences, with 18% occurring once and the leading ten covering 5% to 6.5%. Sample: blood, either unsorted or a sorted T cell fraction (not recorded which). Receptors originate from a human donor who was either an allogeneic HSCT recipient or a stem cell or donor lymphocyte infusion donor (not recorded which). It is not recorded whose cells these are; they may come from a transplant donor. Both conserved end residues are part of each CDR3. A D gene is named only where the DNA matches it firmly. Clone size is stated in some rows and not others, as once, few, many or a class when expanded.

TRBJ2-2	-	TRBV24-1	-	TGTGCCACCAGTGATACCAGGGGTCCCGGGGAGCTGTTTTTT	CATSDTRGPGELFF
TRBJ1-4	-	TRBV9	-	TGTGCCAGCAGCGTAGCTGGAGAGGGTCATGAAGAACTGTTTTTT	CASSVAGEGHEELFF
TRBJ1-2	TRBD1	TRBV6-2/TRBV6-3	-	TGTGCCAGCAGTCAATATCCCGGGACAGGATCTAATAACAACTATGGCTACACCTTC	CASSQYPGTGSNNNYGYTF
TRBJ2-7	-	TRBV7-8	-	TGTGCCAGCAGCTTATTCGGGGGTCAGCTAGCCTACGAGCAGTACTTC	CASSLFGGQLAYEQYF
TRBJ2-1	-	TRBV6-6	-	TGTGCCAGCAATGGACCGGAGTACAATGAGCAGTTCTTC	CASNGPEYNEQFF
TRBJ2-1	TRBD1	TRBV20-1	-	TGCAGTGCCCAGACAGGGGGCGTCGGGAATGAGCAGTTCTTC	CSAQTGGVGNEQFF
TRBJ2-7	-	TRBV7-8	few	TGTGCCAGCAGCTTAGGGGGGGAGTTCCCTTTCGAGCAGTACTTC	CASSLGGEFPFEQYF
TRBJ1-4	-	TRBV18	few	TGTGCCAGCTCACCAATAGGGCTTGAAAAACTGTTTTTT	CASSPIGLEKLFF
TRBJ1-2	TRBD1	TRBV19	-	TGTGCCAGTAGTAACCGGGACAGAGATGGCTACACCTTC	CASSNRDRDGYTF
TRBJ2-7	-	TRBV6-1	few	TGTGCCAGCCTCAGGGATCGCGAGCAGTACTTC	CASLRDREQYF
TRBJ1-5	TRBD1	TRBV6-1	few	TGTGCCAGCAGCGGGGACAGGACACCCAATCAGCCCCAGCATTTT	CASSGDRTPNQPQHF
TRBJ2-5	-	TRBV7-9	-	TGTGCCAGCAGCCCCCGGGGGTACCAAGAGACCCAGTACTTC	CASSPRGYQETQYF
TRBJ1-5	-	TRBV12-3/TRBV12-4	few	TGTGCCAGCAGTTTAGGTCCCGTTGGCTTTAGCAATCAGCCCCAGCATTTT	CASSLGPVGFSNQPQHF
TRBJ2-7	TRBD2	TRBV20-1	many	TGCAGTGCTGGACTAGCGGGAGTGGGCGAGCAGTACTTC	CSAGLAGVGEQYF
TRBJ2-7	TRBD2	TRBV6-2/TRBV6-3	-	TGTGCCAGCAGTTTAAGCGGGAGCTTTTCCTACTACGAGCAGTACTTC	CASSLSGSFSYYEQYF
TRBJ2-2	-	TRBV12-3/TRBV12-4	-	TGTGCCAGCAGGGCCGAAGAACCCGGGGAGCTGTTTTTT	CASRAEEPGELFF
TRBJ2-7	-	TRBV11-1	few	TGTGCCAGCAGCTTAAGTCGTCGAGGATACGAGCAGTACTTC	CASSLSRRGYEQYF
TRBJ1-6	-	TRBV7-2	few	TGTGCCAGCAGCCTGGGGGCTTTTTATAATTCACCCCTCCACTTT	CASSLGAFYNSPLHF
TRBJ2-1	-	TRBV3-1	-	TGTGCCAGCAGCCAAGACGCGTCGTACCTGCTTAATGAGCAGTTCTTC	CASSQDASYLLNEQFF
TRBJ2-1	-	TRBV20-1	few	TGCAGTGCCCGGAGACGAAACTCCTACAATGAGCAGTTCTTC	CSARRRNSYNEQFF
TRBJ2-7	TRBD1	TRBV24-1	-	TGTGCCACCAGTGATTGGACCGGACAGGGGGCCTACGAGCAGTACTTC	CATSDWTGQGAYEQYF
TRBJ1-2	TRBD1	TRBV3-1	-	TGTGCCAGCAGCATCCGGAGGAGGGGGCGCGTAGGGGGCGGCTACACCTTC	CASSIRRRGRVGGGYTF
TRBJ1-1	-	TRBV29-1	-	TGCAGCGTTGAAGGGTCACAGGGAGGCGGCACTGAAGCTTTCTTT	CSVEGSQGGGTEAFF
TRBJ1-6	-	TRBV12-3/TRBV12-4	-	TGTGCCACGGGTAGGATTTCCGGTCCTAATTCACCCCTCCACTTT	CATGRISGPNSPLHF
TRBJ1-5	-	TRBV7-2	few	TGTGCCAGCAGCCCAACCTCCGGGGGGAGCAATCAGCCCCAGCATTTT	CASSPTSGGSNQPQHF
TRBJ2-1	-	TRBV15	-	TGTGCCACCAGCAGACCGTCGGGCGTAGAAGCGTTCTTC	CATSRPSGVEAFF
TRBJ2-1	-	TRBV2	-	TGTGCCAGCAGTGAACTTTCGCTACGACCCTACAATGAGCAGTTCTTC	CASSELSLRPYNEQFF
TRBJ1-5	TRBD1	TRBV4-1	-	TGCGCTAGGACCGGGACAGGGAACGGGAGCAATCAGCCCCAGCATTTT	CARTGTGNGSNQPQHF